This T cell receptor beta chain came from a study of identical twins. Overall study findings and caveats: Beta out-of-frame sequences showed weaker excess sharing between twins. Invariant populations such as MAIT and iNKT cells could partly muddle zero-insertion analyses.

Template switching, a step in the protocol, added a universal primer site, and cDNA carried unique molecular identifiers. TCRdb ran MiXCR on the 5' RACE reads and lists one entry per CDR3 protein. This table holds around 1.7 million distinct CDR3 sequences, about 30% found once. Trimming took off 2 bases at V and 6 bases at J, with 14 bases between the two ends. This CDR3 has 14 amino acids. Germline loops: CDR1 DFQATT, CDR2 SNEGSKA (reference sequence). To note about this clonotype: Its antigen is undetermined.

The sample was cord blood. The rearrangement joins TRBV20-1 to TRBJ1-5, with D possibly being TRBD1 (5 bases). The sequence derives from a newborn girl in good health. CDR3 sequence reads: CSARSGGASQPQHF. The DNA of the CDR3 is TGCAGTGCTAGATCGGGTGGGGCCAGTCAGCCCCAGCATTTT.